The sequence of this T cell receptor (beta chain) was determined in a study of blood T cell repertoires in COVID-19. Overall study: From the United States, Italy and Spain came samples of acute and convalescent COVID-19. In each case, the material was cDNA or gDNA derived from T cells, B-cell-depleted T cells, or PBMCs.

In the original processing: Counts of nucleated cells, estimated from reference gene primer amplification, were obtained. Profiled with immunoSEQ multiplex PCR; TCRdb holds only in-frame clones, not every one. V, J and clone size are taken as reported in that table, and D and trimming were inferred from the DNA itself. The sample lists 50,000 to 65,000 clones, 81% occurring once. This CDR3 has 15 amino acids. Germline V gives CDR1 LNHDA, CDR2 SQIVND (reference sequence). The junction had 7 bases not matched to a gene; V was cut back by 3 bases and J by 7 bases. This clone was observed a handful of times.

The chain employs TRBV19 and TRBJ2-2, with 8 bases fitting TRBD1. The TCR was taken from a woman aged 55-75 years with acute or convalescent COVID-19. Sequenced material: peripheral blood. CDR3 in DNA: TGTGCCAGTAGTATCCCTCGGACAGGGAGCGGGGAGCTGTTTTTT. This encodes CASSIPRTGSGELFF.